Listed here are 8 T cell receptor beta chains from one sample, sequenced in a study of blood T cell repertoires in COVID-19. Data came from immunoSEQ multiplex PCR; TCRdb stores just in-frame clones and leaves some out. The sample has about 270,000 clones, nearly 85% seen once; the top ten hold roughly 8.6%. The sample consisted of peripheral blood. These receptors were taken from a human donor in a cohort sampled during active COVID-19.

This clone was observed many times. The J gene is TRBJ2-7, the V gene TRBV13; 7 positions match TRBD1. The germline V gene has CDR1 PRHDT and CDR2 FYEKMQ (reference sequence). The CDR3 covers 16 residues. Losses at the gene ends were 6 bases for V and 2 bases for J; bases not matched to a gene: 13. CDR3 amino acids: CASSQRAGGRTYEQYF. The CDR3 DNA sequence: TGTGCCAGCAGTCAGAGGGCAGGGGGAAGGACCTACGAGCAGTACTTC.

DNA for the CDR3: TGTGCCACCAGTGATTTAGGCGGACGGGGAGATACGCAGTATTTT. Amino acids: CATSDLGGRGDTQYF. V usage is TRBV24-1 and J usage is TRBJ2-3; D is perhaps TRBD2 (5 bases). The V end lost 1 base, the J end lost 5 bases, and 12 bases lay between the germline ends. This CDR3 has 15 residues. CDR1 and CDR2 (germline): KGHDR, SFDVKD.

The chain recombines TRBV5-1 with TRBJ2-5; 10 bases match TRBD2. With V trimmed by 4 bases and J by 2 bases, 5 bases remained unmatched. The length of the CDR3 is 15 residues. The germline gives CDR1 SGHRS, CDR2 YFSETQ. This chain's CDR3 is CASSTAGGPQETQYF. CDR3 DNA: TGCGCCAGCAGCACAGCGGGGGGGCCTCAAGAGACCCAGTACTTC.

A single count supports this clone. The chain joins TRBV5-4 to TRBJ2-1; 9 nucleotides match TRBD2. This CDR3 comprises 15 residues. V shed 0 bases and J 4 bases; nucleotides not matched to a gene: 2. Germline V lookup: CDR1 SGHNT, CDR2 YYREEE (reference sequence). CDR3 DNA sequence: TGTGCCAGCAGCTTGGCTACTAGCGGGTACAATGAGCAGTTCTTC. Translating gives CASSLATSGYNEQFF.

This chain links TRBV5-1 with TRBJ2-3; no clear D gene. Germline lookup yields CDR1 SGHRS and CDR2 YFSETQ. There are 14 residues in the CDR3. V was shortened by 3 bases and J by 5 bases, with 13 bases between the two germline ends. CDR3 sequence: CASSSRHTEDTQYF. The DNA of the CDR3 is TGCGCCAGCAGCTCCCGACATACGGAAGATACGCAGTATTTT.

This clone was observed once. The rearrangement uses TRBV3-1 (or the pseudogene TRBV3-2) and TRBJ1-1, with D unclear. CDR3 size: 11 residues. V was pared by 1 base and J by 11 bases, with 8 bases between. Germline assignment: CDR1 LGHDT and CDR2 YNNKEL (reference sequence). The CDR3 here is CASSQGRWAFF. CDR3 nucleotide sequence: TGTGCCAGCAGCCAAGGCAGGTGGGCTTTCTTT.

The chain is built from TRBV27 and TRBJ2-3; maybe TRBD1 (5 bases). CDR3 length: 15 residues. CDR1 MNHEY and CDR2 SMNVEV come from the germline V gene (reference sequence). Trimming removed 3 bases from V and 3 bases from J, with 13 bases in between. In DNA, the CDR3 is TGTGCCAGCAGTTTTTGGGGCGGACGAACAGATACGCAGTATTTT. Its protein is CASSFWGGRTDTQYF.

This chain connects TRBV5-1 to TRBJ2-1; TRBD2 matches at 10 bases. This CDR3 spans 15 amino acids. Germline V gene lookup returns CDR1 SGHRS and CDR2 YFSETQ. The V and J ends lost 4 bases and 4 bases, in that order; junction bases with no gene match: 5. In DNA form, the CDR3 reads TGCGCCAGCAGCCTAGCGGGAGATATTTACAATGAGCAGTTCTTC. Translation gives CASSLAGDIYNEQFF.